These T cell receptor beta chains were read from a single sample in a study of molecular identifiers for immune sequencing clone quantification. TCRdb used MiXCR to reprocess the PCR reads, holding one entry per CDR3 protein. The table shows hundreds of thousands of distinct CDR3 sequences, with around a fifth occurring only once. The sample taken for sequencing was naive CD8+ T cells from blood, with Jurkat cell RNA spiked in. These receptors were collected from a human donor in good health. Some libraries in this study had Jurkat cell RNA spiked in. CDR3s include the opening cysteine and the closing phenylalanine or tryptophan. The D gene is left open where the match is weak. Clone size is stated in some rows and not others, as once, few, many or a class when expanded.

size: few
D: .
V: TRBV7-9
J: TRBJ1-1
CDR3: CASSLVGEYTEAFF
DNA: TGTGCCAGCAGCTTAGTAGGGGAGTACACTGAAGCTTTCTTT

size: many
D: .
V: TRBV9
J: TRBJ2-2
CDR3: CASSVTPGTNTGELFF
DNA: TGTGCCAGCAGCGTAACACCGGGGACGAACACCGGGGAGCTGTTTTTT

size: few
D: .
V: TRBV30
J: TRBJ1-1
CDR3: CAWSVQRGYTEAFF
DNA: TGTGCCTGGAGTGTACAGAGGGGGTATACTGAAGCTTTCTTT

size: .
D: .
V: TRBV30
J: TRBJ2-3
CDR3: CAWSVMRTSSDTQYF
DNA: TGTGCCTGGAGTGTAATGAGAACCTCATCCGATACGCAGTATTTT

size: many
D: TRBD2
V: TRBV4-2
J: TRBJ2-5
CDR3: CASSQATSAIQETQYF
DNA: TGTGCCAGCAGCCAAGCCACTAGCGCGATTCAAGAGACCCAGTACTTC

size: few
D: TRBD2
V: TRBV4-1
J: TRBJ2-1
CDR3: CASSQGTSSSYNEQFF
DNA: TGCGCCAGCAGCCAGGGGACTAGCAGCTCCTACAATGAGCAGTTCTTC

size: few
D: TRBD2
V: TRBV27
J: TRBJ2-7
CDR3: CASSPEREGTYEQYF
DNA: TGTGCCAGCAGTCCGGAGCGGGAGGGAACCTACGAGCAGTACTTC

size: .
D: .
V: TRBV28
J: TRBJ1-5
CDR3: CASSLQALGNQPQHF
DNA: TGTGCCAGCAGTTTACAGGCTTTAGGGAATCAGCCCCAGCATTTT

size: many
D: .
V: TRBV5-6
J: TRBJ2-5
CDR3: CASHYQQRYQETQYF
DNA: TGTGCCAGCCACTATCAACAGAGGTACCAAGAGACCCAGTACTTC

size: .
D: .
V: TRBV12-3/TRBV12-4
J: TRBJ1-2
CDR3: CASSSGTYPPNYGYTF
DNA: TGTGCCAGCAGTTCCGGGACTTATCCACCAAACTATGGCTACACCTTC

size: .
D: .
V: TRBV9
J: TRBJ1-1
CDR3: CASNVGKENAEAFF
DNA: TGTGCCAGCAACGTAGGTAAAGAGAACGCTGAAGCTTTCTTT

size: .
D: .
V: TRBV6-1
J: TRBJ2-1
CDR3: CASSSLGLNEQFF
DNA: TGTGCCAGCAGTTCGTTAGGTCTGAATGAGCAGTTCTTC

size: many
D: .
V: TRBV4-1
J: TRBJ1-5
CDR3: CASSQGPSSGQPQHF
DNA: TGCGCCAGCAGCCAGGGGCCCTCTTCGGGTCAGCCCCAGCATTTT

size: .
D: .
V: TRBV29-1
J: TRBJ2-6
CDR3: CSVEDPLRSGANVPTF
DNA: TGCAGCGTTGAAGATCCGCTTAGGTCTGGGGCCAACGTCCCAACTTTC

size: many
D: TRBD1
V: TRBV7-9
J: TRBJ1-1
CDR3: CASSTPDRASLTEAFF
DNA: TGTGCCAGCAGCACCCCGGACAGGGCCAGCCTCACTGAAGCTTTCTTT

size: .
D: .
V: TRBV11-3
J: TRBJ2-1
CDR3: CASSTRHEEPYNEQFF
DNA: TGTGCCAGCAGCACCCGTCATGAAGAACCTTACAATGAGCAGTTCTTC

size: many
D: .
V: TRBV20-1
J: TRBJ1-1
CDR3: CSARKKNTEAFF
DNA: TGCAGTGCTAGGAAAAAGAACACTGAAGCTTTCTTT

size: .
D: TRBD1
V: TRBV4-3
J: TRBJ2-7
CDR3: CASSQDTGQGSQEQYF
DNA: TGCGCCAGCAGCCAAGATACGGGACAGGGCTCTCAGGAGCAGTACTTC